A selection of T cell receptor beta chains follows, all from one sample in a study of cytomegalovirus exposure and HLA in healthy donors. TCRdb's table, derived via immunoSEQ multiplex PCR, lists solely in-frame clones and lacks some. This sample has about 170,000 clones, with 70% to 80% found just once. The sample taken for sequencing was PBMCs. Receptor source: a female donor in good health and CMV-seronegative. The CDR3 runs from the conserved cysteine through the conserved F or W. Fields, in order: D gene, V gene, J gene, clone size, CDR3 DNA, CDR3 protein. D genes are given only for firm matches. Size tells how often a clone was seen (once, few, many) or the class of an expanded clone, and some rows leave it out.

D gene: .; V gene: TRBV4-1; J gene: TRBJ1-1; clone size: .; CDR3 DNA: TGCGCCAGCAGCCAGGAGGGGACCATGAACACTGAAGCTTTCTTT; CDR3 protein: CASSQEGTMNTEAFF
D gene: .; V gene: TRBV27; J gene: TRBJ1-6; clone size: .; CDR3 DNA: TGTGCCAGCAGTTTATCGGCAAACGCCTATAATTCACCCCTCCACTTT; CDR3 protein: CASSLSANAYNSPLHF
D gene: TRBD2; V gene: TRBV28; J gene: TRBJ2-7; clone size: .; CDR3 DNA: TGTGCCAGCAGTCCCCCTTTGGCGGGAGGAAGGTACGAGCAGTACTTC; CDR3 protein: CASSPPLAGGRYEQYF
D gene: TRBD2; V gene: TRBV9; J gene: TRBJ2-5; clone size: .; CDR3 DNA: TGTGCCAGCAGCGTAGCTCCGGCGGGAGCCCACCAAGAGACCCAGTACTTC; CDR3 protein: CASSVAPAGAHQETQYF
D gene: .; V gene: TRBV7-2; J gene: TRBJ1-5; clone size: .; CDR3 DNA: TGTGCCAGCAGCCTCCAGGGAGGGTTGGGCAATCAGCCCCAGCATTTT; CDR3 protein: CASSLQGGLGNQPQHF
D gene: .; V gene: TRBV21-1; J gene: TRBJ2-7; clone size: .; CDR3 DNA: TGTGCCAGCAGCAGAATACTTACAGGGTTCCACGAGCAGTACTTC; CDR3 protein: CASSRILTGFHEQYF
D gene: TRBD2; V gene: TRBV5-4; J gene: TRBJ2-7; clone size: few; CDR3 DNA: TGTGCCAGCAGCCCGGGACTAGCGGGAGGGCTCTACGAGCAGTACTTC; CDR3 protein: CASSPGLAGGLYEQYF
D gene: TRBD2; V gene: TRBV2; J gene: TRBJ2-1; clone size: .; CDR3 DNA: TGTGCCAGCAGGGAACAGCTAGCGGGAGCGGGGAATGAGCAGTTCTTC; CDR3 protein: CASREQLAGAGNEQFF
D gene: .; V gene: TRBV25-1; J gene: TRBJ1-2; clone size: .; CDR3 DNA: TGTGCCAGCAGTGTCGGGTCTTACTATGGCTACACCTTC; CDR3 protein: CASSVGSYYGYTF
D gene: .; V gene: TRBV11-1; J gene: TRBJ1-1; clone size: .; CDR3 DNA: TGTGCCAGCAGCTTAGTTCCAGGGGACACTGAAGCTTTCTTT; CDR3 protein: CASSLVPGDTEAFF